This T cell receptor (beta chain) was recorded in a study of T cells after yellow fever vaccination. The wider study: Fractions low in cell number were prepared with SMART-Seq v4 Ultra Low Input. General study points: Clones from primary vaccination mostly reappeared after the booster (96% CD4, approximately 86% CD8). On re-exposure, the response was weaker but peaked faster, at day 5 versus 15.

V dropped 3 bases and J dropped 5 bases, with 7 bases sitting between them. Germline CDR1 and CDR2: SGHTA and FQGNSA. There are 13 residues in the CDR3. This clonotype appeared many times. Its matching antigen is unknown. In TCRdb, the 5' RACE reads were re-called with MiXCR into one record per CDR3 protein. The table has some 300,000 distinct CDR3 sequences, roughly 8.7% seen once. The TCR was taken from a man younger than 30 who received the YFV17D yellow fever vaccine. The V and J genes are TRBV7-2 and TRBJ1-4; no firm D call. Sample: CD4+ T cells sorted from PBMCs, taken 5 days after the yellow fever booster vaccination. The chain's CDR3 is CASSLASNEKLFF. The DNA of the CDR3 is TGTGCCAGCAGCTTGGCTTCGAATGAAAAACTGTTTTTT.